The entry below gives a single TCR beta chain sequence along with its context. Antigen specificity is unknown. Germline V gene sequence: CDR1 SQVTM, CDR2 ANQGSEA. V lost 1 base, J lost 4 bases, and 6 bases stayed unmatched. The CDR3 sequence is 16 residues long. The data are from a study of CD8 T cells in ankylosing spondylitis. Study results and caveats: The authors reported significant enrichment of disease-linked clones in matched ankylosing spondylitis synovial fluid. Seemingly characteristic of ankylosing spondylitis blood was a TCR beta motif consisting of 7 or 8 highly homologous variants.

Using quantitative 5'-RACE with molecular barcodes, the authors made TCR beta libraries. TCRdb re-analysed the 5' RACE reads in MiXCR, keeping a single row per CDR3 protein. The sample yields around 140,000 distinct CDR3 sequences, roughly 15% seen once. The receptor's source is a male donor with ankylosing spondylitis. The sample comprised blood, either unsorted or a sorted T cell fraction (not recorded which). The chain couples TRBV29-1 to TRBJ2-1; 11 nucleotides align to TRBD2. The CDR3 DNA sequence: TGCAGCGTTGAAGGGGTAGGGACTAGCGGTTACAATGAGCAGTTCTTC. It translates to CSVEGVGTSGYNEQFF.